This T cell receptor beta chain was captured in a study of CD8+CD57+ T cells in acquired aplastic anemia. CDR1 LNHDA and CDR2 SQIVND come from the germline V gene (reference sequence). V was cut by 5 bases and J by 1 base, with 14 bases left in between. The CDR3 runs 15 residues. Both TCR beta VDJ combination and CDR3 sequence profiling were carried out. Genomic DNA was the template for this profiling. TCRdb reprocessed the reads via MiXCR and lists one record per CDR3 protein. The sample shows about 250,000 distinct CDR3 sequences, around 45% of them seen only once. Flow cytometry had shown expanded CD8+CD57+ cells in the patients chosen for sequencing.

The sample comprised sorted CD4+, CD8+, or CD8+CD57+ T cells (not recorded which) from PBMCs. The TCR originated in a human donor with aplastic anemia. The gene calls are TRBV19 and TRBJ1-1; perhaps TRBD1 as D (6 bases). CDR3 DNA sequence: TGTGCCAGTAGTCCGCGGACAGCCTCGAACACTGAAGCTTTCTTT. Its translation: CASSPRTASNTEAFF.